This T cell receptor beta chain appears in the sequencing data of a study of early T cells in non-severe SARS-CoV-2 infection. Study-level information: Alpha and beta chains were unpaired, from unsorted whole-blood bulk RNA. Study findings and constraints: Sequences matched to VDJdb favored anti-spike CD8 responses, while private and CD4 specificities were missed.

This CDR3 contains 12 residues. Germline lookup yields CDR1 MDHEN and CDR2 SYDVKM. The V end lost 2 bases, the J end lost 4 bases, and 6 bases lay between the germline ends. MiXCR, applied by TCRdb to the 5' RACE reads, yields one record per CDR3 protein. The data show 75,000 to 80,000 distinct CDR3 sequences, with around 9.9% seen just once and 4.8% held by the top ten. In its sample, this clonotype was seen many times. What it binds is unknown. The receptor comes from an adult who was a healthcare worker with PCR-confirmed SARS-CoV-2 infection or an uninfected control (not recorded which). The chain couples TRBV28 to TRBJ2-7; D not certain. Sequencing input: whole blood. The CDR3 DNA reads TGTGCCAGCAGTTTAATGGGGTACGAGCAGTACTTC. This sequence encodes CASSLMGYEQYF.